The TCR beta chain under discussion was sequenced for a study of Tregs in tolerant kidney transplant recipients. General study findings and limits: Biological reproducibility was not directly addressed, but technical replication error appeared minimal. Few patients were studied, so findings need validation in larger groups. The most relevant donor-specific Treg TCRbeta repertoire apparently came from expansion with activated donor B cells.

This CDR3 has 11 residues. CDR1 is WSHSY, CDR2 SAAADI, per germline. Trimming left V 3 bases short and J 4 bases short, with 4 bases between. As regards this clone: Its antigen is unidentified.

Profiled with immunoSEQ multiplex PCR; TCRdb holds only in-frame clones, not every one. The sample consists of approximately 90,000 clones, more than 80% of them appearing once. Thawed PBMCs were FACS-sorted into unstimulated CD4+CD25+CD127- regulatory T cells, CD4+CD25- non-regulatory cells, CD4 and CD8 cells. Sequencing used CD8+ T cells from blood. V and J are TRBV10-2 and TRBJ2-7; D gene ambiguous. The TCR was taken from a human donor in good health. CDR3 amino acids: CASSDGYEQYF. The CDR3 bases are TGCGCCAGCAGTGACGGGTACGAGCAGTACTTC.